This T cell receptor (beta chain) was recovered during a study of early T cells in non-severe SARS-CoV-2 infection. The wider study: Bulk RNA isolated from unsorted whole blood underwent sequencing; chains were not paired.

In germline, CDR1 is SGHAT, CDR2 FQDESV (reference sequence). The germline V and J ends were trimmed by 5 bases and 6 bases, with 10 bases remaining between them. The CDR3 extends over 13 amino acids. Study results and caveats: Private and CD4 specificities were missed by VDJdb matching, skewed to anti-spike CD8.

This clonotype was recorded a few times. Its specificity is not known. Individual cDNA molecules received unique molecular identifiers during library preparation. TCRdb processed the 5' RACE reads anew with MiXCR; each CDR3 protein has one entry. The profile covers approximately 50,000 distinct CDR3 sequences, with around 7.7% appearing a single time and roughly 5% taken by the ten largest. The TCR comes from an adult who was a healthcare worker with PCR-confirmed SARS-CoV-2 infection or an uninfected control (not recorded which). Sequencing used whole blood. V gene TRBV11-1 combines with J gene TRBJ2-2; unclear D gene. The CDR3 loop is CASSAPRAGELFF. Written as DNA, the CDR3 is TGTGCCAGCAGCGCACCTAGAGCCGGGGAGCTGTTTTTT. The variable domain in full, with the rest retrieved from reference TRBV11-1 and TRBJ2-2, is EAEVAQSPRYKITEKSQAVAFWCDPISGHATLYWYRQILGQGPELLVQFQDESVVDDSQLPKDRFSAERLKGVDSTLKIQPAELGDSAMYLCASSAPRAGELFFGEGSRLTVL.